The T cell receptor (beta chain) under discussion was sequenced for a study of blood T cell repertoires in COVID-19. Study-level information: COVID-19 samples, acute and convalescent, were from the United States, Italy and Spain. The analysed material was cDNA or gDNA that came from T cells, B-cell-depleted T cells, or PBMCs.

Authors' analysis steps: Reference gene primer amplification yielded estimated nucleated cell counts. Sequencing was performed with immunoSEQ multiplex PCR; in TCRdb, only in-frame clones are kept and a portion is missing. The D gene and trimming were derived from the DNA, and the V and J assignments and clone size from that table. The repertoire holds fewer than 110,000 clones, 80% to 90% seen once, with around 3.4% in the top ten. The receptor was isolated from a woman aged 55-75 years with acute or convalescent COVID-19. The sequenced material came from peripheral blood.

The CDR3 DNA reads TGTGCCAGCAGTTACGAAGGGGCGGTGAACACTGAAGCTTTCTTT. Translation: CASSYEGAVNTEAFF. This chain uses TRBV6-5 with TRBJ1-1, with D maybe TRBD1 (5 bases). The germline V gene encodes CDR1 MNHEY and CDR2 SVGAGI. The ends were cut back, 2 bases at V and 0 bases at J, with 10 bases in the middle. This CDR3 region has 15 residues.